These 27 T cell receptor beta chains share one sample of origin, sequenced in a study of CD8+ T cells in alopecia areata. Extracted RNA was reverse transcribed into cDNA, the sequencing template. Using immunoSEQ multiplex PCR, the repertoire was profiled, and TCRdb retains in-frame clones only, with some absent. The data contain around 190,000 clones, 45% to 70% of them singletons. The sample consisted of CD8+ T cells sorted from blood. The receptors originated from a human donor in good health.

In its sample, this clone was seen once. This chain connects TRBV4-1 to TRBJ1-1; D is ambiguous. Germline V gene lookup returns CDR1 MGHRA and CDR2 YSYEKL. The CDR3 spans 13 residues. V shed 5 bases and J shed 0 bases, with 7 bases lying between them. CDR3 DNA: TGCGCCAGCAGCTCCCTTATGAACACTGAAGCTTTCTTT. It encodes CASSSLMNTEAFF.

This clone was counted between two and nine times. The genes are TRBV7-8 and TRBJ1-1, with TRBD1 matching over 8 bases. Germline V gene data show CDR1 as SGHVS and CDR2 as FQNEAQ. With V trimmed by 5 bases and J by 1 base, 9 bases remained unmatched. The CDR3 totals 16 residues. CDR3 residues: CASSKDRAGGNTEAFF. The CDR3 DNA follows: TGTGCCAGCAGCAAGGACAGGGCCGGGGGGAACACTGAAGCTTTCTTT.

This chain's CDR3 is CASREGRGRETQYF. As DNA, the CDR3 is TGTGCCAGCAGGGAGGGGAGGGGGCGAGAGACCCAGTACTTC. The V gene is TRBV4-2, the J gene TRBJ2-5, with D possibly being TRBD1 or TRBD2 (7 bases each). CDR1 is LGHNA, CDR2 YNFKEQ, per germline. Trimming stripped 6 bases from V and 4 bases from J, with 15 bases between. The CDR3 totals 14 residues.

The chain links TRBV2 to TRBJ1-2, with TRBD1 identical over 7 bases. Trimming cost V 1 base and J 3 bases; bases outside gene matches: 5. There are 15 residues in the CDR3. The V gene's germline CDR1 is SNHLY and CDR2 FYNNEI. The CDR3 sequence is CASSEGPGGDYGYTF. DNA of the CDR3: TGTGCCAGCAGTGAAGGGCCAGGGGGTGACTATGGCTACACCTTC. Looking up the rest from reference TRBV2 and TRBJ1-2 gives the full variable domain: EPEVTQTPSHQVTQMGQEVILRCVPISNHLYFYWYRQILGQKVEFLVSFYNNEISEKSEIFDDQFSVERPDGSNFTLKIRSTKLEDSAMYFCASSEGPGGDYGYTFGSGTRLTVV.

This chain joins TRBV7-9 and TRBJ2-3; D uncertain. V was trimmed by 0 bases and J by 2 bases, leaving 3 bases between them. Germline V gene lookup returns CDR1 SEHNR and CDR2 FQNEAQ (reference sequence). There are 13 residues in the CDR3. The CDR3 nucleotides are TGTGCCAGCAGCTTAGCGCCCACAGATACGCAGTATTTT. It is translated as CASSLAPTDTQYF.

V is TRBV6-1 and J is TRBJ1-2; unclear D gene. Germline V gene data show CDR1 as MNHNS and CDR2 as SASEGT. Trimming took 2 bases from V and 5 from J, leaving 12 bases between them. The length of the CDR3 is 14 residues. CDR3 coding DNA: TGTGCCAGCAGTGAAATGGGGTCCTCATATGGCTACACCTTC. Its translation: CASSEMGSSYGYTF.

The chain has TRBV2 and TRBJ2-1; D assignment may be TRBD1 or TRBD2 (6 bases each). Germline lookup yields CDR1 SNHLY and CDR2 FYNNEI. V was pared by 5 bases and J by 6 bases, with 17 bases between. The CDR3 loop spans 15 amino acids. The CDR3 nucleotides are TGTGCCAGCAGTCCGCTACCGGGGGCCTCCAATGAGCAGTTCTTC. Its protein product is CASSPLPGASNEQFF.

The rearrangement links TRBV9 to TRBJ2-1, with TRBD2 identical over 12 bases. Germline V gene data show CDR1 as SGDLS and CDR2 as YYNGEE. The CDR3 contains 14 residues. The J segment lost 9 bases and the V segment lost 6 bases, leaving 7 bases of the junction unmatched. The CDR3: CASTPSGGAGEQFF. The CDR3 coding sequence is TGTGCCAGCACACCTAGCGGGGGGGCAGGTGAGCAGTTCTTC.

The CDR3 here is CASSLRDRTYEQYF. The CDR3 nucleotides read TGTGCCAGCAGCCTTCGGGACAGGACCTACGAGCAGTACTTC. The rearrangement links TRBV5-6 to TRBJ2-7; 8 nucleotides line up with TRBD1. Germline assignment: CDR1 SGHDT and CDR2 YYEEEE. The CDR3 runs to 14 residues. V trimming: 4 bases; J trimming: 2 bases; junction bases outside the gene matches: 5.

The chain couples TRBV7-9 to TRBJ2-3; D not certain. Germline values: CDR1 SEHNR, CDR2 FQNEAQ (reference sequence). The CDR3 loop spans 13 amino acids. V lost 5 bases and J 4 bases, leaving 10 bases between the germline ends. CDR3 loop: CASSPPWADTQYF. CDR3 bases: TGTGCCAGCAGCCCGCCGTGGGCAGATACGCAGTATTTT. Filled out from reference TRBV7-9 and TRBJ2-3, the complete variable domain reads DTGVSQNPRHKITKRGQNVTFRCDPISEHNRLYWYRQTLGQGPEFLTYFQNEAQLEKSRLLSDRFSAERPKGSFSTLEIQRTEQGDSAMYLCASSPPWADTQYFGPGTRLTVL.

This rearrangement joins TRBV20-1 to TRBJ2-5; D ambiguous. The CDR3 consists of 11 residues. With 3 bases removed from V and 7 bases from J, the gap between germline ends came to 9 bases. Germline V gene sequence: CDR1 DFQATT, CDR2 SNEGSKA (reference sequence). CDR3 region: CSASQEGTQYF. As DNA, the CDR3 is TGCAGTGCTAGTCAGGAAGGGACCCAGTACTTC.

In its sample, this clone was seen a few times. J is TRBJ2-1 and V is TRBV5-1; the match to TRBD2 covers 8 bases. The CDR3 sequence is 15 residues long. Trimming at V came to 2 bases and at J to 6 bases, leaving 7 bases not matched to a gene. Germline V gene data show CDR1 as SGHRS and CDR2 as YFSETQ. Here the CDR3 DNA reads TGCGCCAGCAGCTTAGCAGCGGGGGTTGGCAATGAGCAGTTCTTC. Protein product: CASSLAAGVGNEQFF. Based on the CDR3 plus reference TRBV5-1 and TRBJ2-1, the full variable domain is KAGVTQTPRYLIKTRGQQVTLSCSPISGHRSVSWYQQTPGQGLQFLFEYFSETQRNKGNFPGRFSGRQFSNSRSEMNVSTLELGDSALYLCASSLAAGVGNEQFFGPGTRLTVL.

V gene TRBV30 combines with J gene TRBJ1-1; D remains unclear. With 2 bases removed from V and 0 bases from J, the gap between germline ends came to 10 bases. CDR1 and CDR2 (germline): GTSNPN, SVGIG (reference sequence). This CDR3 is 14 amino acids long. The CDR3 DNA is TGTGCCTGGAGTTTTGCGTTGGTGAACACTGAAGCTTTCTTT. Translating it yields CAWSFALVNTEAFF.

The chain joins TRBV2 to TRBJ2-3; TRBD1 agrees at 9 bases. J was trimmed by 5 bases and V by 5 bases; bases with no gene match: 8. Germline CDR1 and CDR2: SNHLY and FYNNEI. The CDR3 runs to 15 residues. CDR3 loop: CASSPTGGKGDTQYF. The DNA for the CDR3 is TGTGCCAGCAGTCCAACAGGGGGCAAAGGAGATACGCAGTATTTT. Using reference TRBV2 and TRBJ2-3 for the parts outside the CDR3, the full variable domain is EPEVTQTPSHQVTQMGQEVILRCVPISNHLYFYWYRQILGQKVEFLVSFYNNEISEKSEIFDDQFSVERPDGSNFTLKIRSTKLEDSAMYFCASSPTGGKGDTQYFGPGTRLTVL.

This rearrangement joins TRBV6-1 to TRBJ2-1; 11 bases agree with TRBD2. The V segment lost 3 bases and the J segment 0 bases; nucleotides outside the gene matches: 7. The CDR3 covers 18 residues. Germline CDR1 MNHNS, CDR2 SASEGT. The CDR3 DNA follows: TGTGCCAGCAGTGAGTGGCTAGCGGGGGGCCGCTCCTACAATGAGCAGTTCTTC. Protein: CASSEWLAGGRSYNEQFF.

The V gene is TRBV29-1, the J gene TRBJ2-2, with D tentatively TRBD1 (5 bases). V was shortened by 3 bases and J by 4 bases, with 9 bases between the two germline ends. CDR1 and CDR2 (germline): SQVTM, ANQGSEA. The CDR3 is 13 residues long. The CDR3 here is CSVERQGTGELFF. DNA for the CDR3: TGCAGCGTTGAGAGGCAGGGCACCGGGGAGCTGTTTTTT.

The V gene is TRBV4-1, the J gene TRBJ1-6; D remains unclear. V lost 1 base, J lost 0 bases, and 10 bases lay in between. The germline V gene encodes CDR1 MGHRA and CDR2 YSYEKL. The CDR3 contains 17 residues. CDR3 region: CASSQVPVSSYNSPLHF. CDR3 DNA sequence: TGCGCCAGCAGCCAAGTTCCAGTGAGCTCCTATAATTCACCCCTCCACTTT.

This clone has more than one count but fewer than ten. The chain is built from TRBV7-9 and TRBJ2-5, with D possibly matching TRBD1 (6 bases). The V gene lost 5 bases and the J gene lost 2 bases, with 24 bases spanning the gap. This CDR3 spans 18 amino acids. Germline V CDR1 and CDR2: SEHNR, FQNEAQ (reference sequence). The CDR3 nucleotides are TGTGCCAGCAGCCCCCGAAGATCCGGGACAAGGGGACAAGAGACCCAGTACTTC. Translated, it gives CASSPRRSGTRGQETQYF. Full variable domain (remainder filled in from reference TRBV7-9 and TRBJ2-5): DTGVSQNPRHKITKRGQNVTFRCDPISEHNRLYWYRQTLGQGPEFLTYFQNEAQLEKSRLLSDRFSAERPKGSFSTLEIQRTEQGDSAMYLCASSPRRSGTRGQETQYFGPGTRLLVL.

The rearrangement uses TRBV11-2 and TRBJ1-2, with 9 bases identical to TRBD1. J lost 5 bases, V lost 4 bases, and 5 bases had no gene match. The germline CDR1 and CDR2 sequences are SGHAT and FQNNGV. CDR3 size: 14 residues. This chain's CDR3 is CASSSPGTGYGYTF. For the CDR3, the DNA is TGTGCCAGCAGCTCGCCCGGGACAGGGTATGGCTACACCTTC.

The chain recombines TRBV7-9 with TRBJ1-2; 9 bases align to TRBD1. In germline, CDR1 is SEHNR, CDR2 FQNEAQ (reference sequence). This CDR3 is built from 14 residues. J gave up 8 bases and V 1 base, and 5 bases lay outside the gene matches. The CDR3 is CASSLEQGAEGYTF. The CDR3 DNA sequence: TGTGCCAGCAGCTTAGAACAGGGGGCGGAAGGCTACACCTTC. Full variable domain (rest looked up from reference TRBV7-9 and TRBJ1-2): DTGVSQNPRHKITKRGQNVTFRCDPISEHNRLYWYRQTLGQGPEFLTYFQNEAQLEKSRLLSDRFSAERPKGSFSTLEIQRTEQGDSAMYLCASSLEQGAEGYTFGSGTRLTVV.

Only one count was recorded for this clone. The chain uses TRBV2 and TRBJ2-7; TRBD1 might be the D (6 bases). Trimming shortened V by 7 bases and J by 4 bases, and 11 bases separated the two germline ends. Germline V gene sequence: CDR1 SNHLY, CDR2 FYNNEI. CDR3 length: 12 residues. In nucleotides, the CDR3 is TGTGCCAGCAACGGACAGCCTTACGAGCAGTACTTC. It is translated as CASNGQPYEQYF.

The rearrangement joins TRBV29-1 to TRBJ2-7; D ambiguous. The CDR3 loop spans 12 amino acids. Trimming took off 7 bases at V and 0 bases at J, with 10 bases between the two ends. Germline CDR1 and CDR2: SQVTM and ANQGSEA. The CDR3, as DNA: TGCAGCGCTTATGACAACTCCTACGAGCAGTACTTC. Protein: CSAYDNSYEQYF.

This chain uses TRBV5-1 with TRBJ2-2; D assignment may be TRBD1 or TRBD2 (5 bases each). Trimming took off 4 bases at V and 2 bases at J, with 15 bases between the two ends. Looked up from germline, CDR1 is SGHRS and CDR2 is YFSETQ. The CDR3 has 16 residues. The DNA for the CDR3 is TGCGCCAGCAGCCCCGAGGGGCCCGGAAACACCGGGGAGCTGTTTTTT. It specifies CASSPEGPGNTGELFF.

The chain has TRBV29-1 and TRBJ1-1; D unresolved. Trimming took 6 bases from V and 5 from J, leaving 7 bases between them. Germline V gene data show CDR1 as SQVTM and CDR2 as ANQGSEA. This CDR3 contains 10 residues. CDR3 loop: CSVYNTEAFF. The CDR3 DNA reads TGCAGCGTGTATAATACTGAAGCTTTCTTT.

The chain combines TRBV29-1 with TRBJ2-7; 7 nucleotides agree with TRBD1. Trimming cost V 1 base and J 3 bases; bases outside gene matches: 6. Germline V gene data show CDR1 as SQVTM and CDR2 as ANQGSEA. The CDR3 length is 14 residues. The CDR3 region is CSVEVGTEFYEQYF. In nucleotides, the CDR3 is TGCAGCGTTGAAGTTGGGACAGAATTCTACGAGCAGTACTTC.

In its sample, this clone was seen many times. The V gene is TRBV5-4, the J gene TRBJ2-2; D may match TRBD1 or TRBD2 (6 bases each). V lost 4 bases and J lost 4, with 11 bases in between. The germline V gene encodes CDR1 SGHNT and CDR2 YYREEE (reference sequence). CDR3 length equals 14 residues. The chain's CDR3 is CASSRGVSTGELFF. The CDR3 nucleotides are TGTGCCAGCAGCAGGGGGGTGAGCACCGGGGAGCTGTTTTTT.

This rearrangement joins TRBV2 to TRBJ1-6, with a tentative D call TRBD1 (5 bases). The CDR3 runs 14 residues. The V end lost 7 bases, the J end lost 5 bases, and 12 bases lay between the germline ends. Germline loops: CDR1 SNHLY, CDR2 FYNNEI. CDR3 DNA: TGTGCCAGCAAGCGAGGACAAGATAATTCACCCCTCCACTTT. Its protein product is CASKRGQDNSPLHF.